A single sample gave rise to the 15 T cell receptor beta chains below, sequenced in a study of monozygotic twins with inflammatory bowel disease. After re-calling the 5' RACE reads, TCRdb lists one entry per CDR3 protein, DNA absent. Its listing shows roughly 300,000 distinct CDR3 sequences. Sequenced material: blood. The receptors come from a human donor with ulcerative colitis or Crohn's disease, or a healthy co-twin of an affected twin (not recorded which).

J is TRBJ2-3 and V is TRBV20-1. Germline lookup yields CDR1 DFQATT and CDR2 SNEGSKA (reference sequence). The CDR3 sequence is 12 residues long. This chain's CDR3 is CSARGNTDTQYF.

The V gene is TRBV23-1, the J gene TRBJ2-5; no DNA is available, so the TRBD2 call from TCRdb remains unchecked. TRBV23-1 is an open reading frame whose function is uncertain. The CDR3 contains 16 residues. The CDR3 spells CASSQSLWGLQETQYF.

This chain links TRBV5-4 with TRBJ2-7; with no DNA, the TCRdb D assignment of TRBD1 cannot be verified. This CDR3 spans 14 amino acids. Per germline, CDR1 SGHNT and CDR2 YYREEE (reference sequence). CDR3 protein: CASSTSLGDYEQYF.

This chain links TRBV6-1 with TRBJ2-3. Germline lookup yields CDR1 MNHNS and CDR2 SASEGT. This CDR3 region has 13 residues. This CDR3 reads CASRTASTDTQYF.

The chain uses TRBV7-9 and TRBJ2-7; TCRdb calls TRBD1, which cannot be checked without DNA. There are 14 residues in the CDR3. CDR1 and CDR2 from the germline V gene are SEHNR and FQNEAQ (reference sequence). CDR3 loop: CASSVRGTQEEQYF.

V usage is TRBV7-8 and J usage is TRBJ2-1; TCRdb gives TRBD2 as the D gene, but with no DNA this cannot be confirmed. Looked up from germline, CDR1 is SGHVS and CDR2 is FQNEAQ. CDR3 size: 14 residues. CDR3 residues: CASSVLPVDNEQFF. Complete variable domain (other parts from reference TRBV7-8 and TRBJ2-1): GAGVSQSPRYKVAKRGQDVALRCDPISGHVSLFWYQQALGQGPEFLTYFQNEAQLDKSGLPSDRFFAERPEGSVSTLKIQRTQQEDSAVYLCASSVLPVDNEQFFGPGTRLTVL.

The chain uses TRBV7-9 and TRBJ2-7; TCRdb indicates TRBD1, and absent DNA this call remains unverified. This CDR3 is built from 15 residues. Germline V lookup: CDR1 SEHNR, CDR2 FQNEAQ (reference sequence). The CDR3 spells CASSSRLQGPYEQYF.

This chain joins TRBV25-1 and TRBJ2-2; TCRdb's D call, TRBD1, is unchecked because there is no DNA. The length of the CDR3 is 14 residues. Germline V gene data show CDR1 as MGHDK and CDR2 as SYGVNS. CDR3 amino acids: CASQVGAATGELFF.

V is TRBV7-9 and J is TRBJ2-1; TCRdb picks TRBD2, but there is no DNA to check that call. The CDR3 runs to 15 residues. Germline V gene lookup returns CDR1 SEHNR and CDR2 FQNEAQ (reference sequence). The CDR3 protein is CASSFWTSGNYEQFF.

This chain joins TRBV7-2 and TRBJ2-1. The germline V gene encodes CDR1 SGHTA and CDR2 FQGNSA. This CDR3 has 14 amino acids. CDR3 in amino acids: CASSLGTRNNEQFF.

The chain has TRBV7-9 and TRBJ2-1; the TRBD2 assignment by TCRdb is unverifiable without DNA. Germline values: CDR1 SEHNR, CDR2 FQNEAQ (reference sequence). The CDR3 contains 13 residues. The CDR3 loop is CASSSTGDNEQFF.

The genes are TRBV20-1 and TRBJ2-1; TCRdb outputs TRBD2, but without DNA this stays unchecked. This CDR3 has 14 residues. The V gene's germline CDR1 is DFQATT and CDR2 SNEGSKA (reference sequence). Here the CDR3 reads CSAIGTLLVDEQFF.

The chain couples TRBV7-9 to TRBJ2-1; the D gene TCRdb calls, TRBD1, cannot be checked with no DNA. The CDR3 contains 14 residues. Germline V lookup: CDR1 SEHNR, CDR2 FQNEAQ (reference sequence). The CDR3 protein is CASSAPGPHNEQFF.

This rearrangement joins TRBV6-5 to TRBJ2-7; TCRdb's assignment of TRBD1 cannot be checked, as there is no DNA. In germline, CDR1 is MNHEY, CDR2 SVGAGI. This CDR3 spans 15 amino acids. The CDR3 here is CASSSSGQGAGEQYF.

The CDR3 region is CASTNTGITEAFF. V usage is TRBV12-3 or TRBV12-4 and J usage is TRBJ1-1; TCRdb calls TRBD1, which cannot be checked without DNA. The CDR3 spans 13 residues.